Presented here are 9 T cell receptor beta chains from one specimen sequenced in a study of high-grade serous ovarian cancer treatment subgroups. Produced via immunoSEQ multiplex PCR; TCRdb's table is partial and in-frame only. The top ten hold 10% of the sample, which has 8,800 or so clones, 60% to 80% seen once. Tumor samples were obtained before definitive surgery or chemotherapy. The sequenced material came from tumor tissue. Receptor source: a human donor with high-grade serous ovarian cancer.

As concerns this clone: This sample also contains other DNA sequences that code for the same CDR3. The DNA of the CDR3 is TGTGCCAGCAGCCAAGATGCGGGGGACCCCTACAATGAGCAGTTCTTC. Translating it yields CASSQDAGDPYNEQFF. The genes are TRBV4-2 and TRBJ2-1; 7 positions agree with TRBD2. The CDR3 has 16 residues. J lost 2 bases, V lost 0 bases, and 4 bases had no gene match. Looked up from germline, CDR1 is LGHNA and CDR2 is YNFKEQ.

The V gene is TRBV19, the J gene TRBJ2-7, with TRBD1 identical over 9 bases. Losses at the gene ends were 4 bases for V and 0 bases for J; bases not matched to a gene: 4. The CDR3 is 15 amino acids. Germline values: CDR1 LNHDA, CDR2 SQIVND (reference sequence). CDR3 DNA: TGTGCCAGTAGTACTTCGGGACAGGGCTCCTACGAGCAGTACTTC. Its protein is CASSTSGQGSYEQYF.

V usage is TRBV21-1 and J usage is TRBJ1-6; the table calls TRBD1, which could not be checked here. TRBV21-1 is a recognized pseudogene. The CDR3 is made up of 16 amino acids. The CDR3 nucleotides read TGTGCCAGCAGCAGCTACTCACAGGGGGCAGGATCACCCCTCCACTTT. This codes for CASSSYSQGAGSPLHF.

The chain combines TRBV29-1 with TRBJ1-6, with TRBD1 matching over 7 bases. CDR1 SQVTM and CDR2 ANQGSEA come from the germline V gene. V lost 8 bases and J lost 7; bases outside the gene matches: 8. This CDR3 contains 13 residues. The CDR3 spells CSTRDSRNSPLHF. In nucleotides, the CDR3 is TGCAGCACCCGGGACAGTAGAAATTCACCCCTCCACTTT.

CDR3 residues: CASSYYGGSSYNEQFF. The CDR3 region has the DNA TGTGCCAGCAGCTACTACGGGGGAAGCTCCTACAATGAGCAGTTCTTC. The chain links TRBV7-2 to TRBJ2-1, with D possibly TRBD2 on 6 matching bases. Germline CDR1 reads SGHTA; CDR2 reads FQGNSA. CDR3 length: 16 residues. The V end lost 4 bases, the J end lost 0 bases, and 13 bases lay between the germline ends.

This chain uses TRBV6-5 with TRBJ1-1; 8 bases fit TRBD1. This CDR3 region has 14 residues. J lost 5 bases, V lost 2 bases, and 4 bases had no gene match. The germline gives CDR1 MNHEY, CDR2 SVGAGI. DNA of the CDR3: TGTGCCAGCAGTTACCAGGGGGCGGGGACTGAAGCTTTCTTT. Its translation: CASSYQGAGTEAFF.

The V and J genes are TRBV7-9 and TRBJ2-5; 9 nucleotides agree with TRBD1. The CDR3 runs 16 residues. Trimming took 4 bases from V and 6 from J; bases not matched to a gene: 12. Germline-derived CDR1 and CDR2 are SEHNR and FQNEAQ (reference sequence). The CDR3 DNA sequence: TGTGCCAGCAGCTCCAGGTCGGGACAGGGTCAACAGACCCAGTACTTC. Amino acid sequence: CASSSRSGQGQQTQYF.

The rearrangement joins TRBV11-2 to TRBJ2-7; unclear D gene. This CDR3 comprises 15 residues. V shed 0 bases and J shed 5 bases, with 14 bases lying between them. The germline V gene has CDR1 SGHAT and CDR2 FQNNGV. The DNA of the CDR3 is TGTGCCAGCAGCTTAGATGGATGGTCCCCAGACGAGCAGTACTTC. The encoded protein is CASSLDGWSPDEQYF.

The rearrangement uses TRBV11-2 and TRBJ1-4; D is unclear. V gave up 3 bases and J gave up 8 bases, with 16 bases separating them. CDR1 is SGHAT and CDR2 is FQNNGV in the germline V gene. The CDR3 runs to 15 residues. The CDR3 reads CASSFLGRGGEKLFF. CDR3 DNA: TGTGCCAGCAGCTTTCTCGGGCGGGGAGGAGAAAAACTGTTTTTT. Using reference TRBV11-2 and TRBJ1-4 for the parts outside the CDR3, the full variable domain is EAGVAQSPRYKIIEKRQSVAFWCNPISGHATLYWYQQILGQGPKLLIQFQNNGVVDDSQLPKDRFSAERLKGVDSTLKIQPAKLEDSAVYLCASSFLGRGGEKLFFGSGTQLSVL.